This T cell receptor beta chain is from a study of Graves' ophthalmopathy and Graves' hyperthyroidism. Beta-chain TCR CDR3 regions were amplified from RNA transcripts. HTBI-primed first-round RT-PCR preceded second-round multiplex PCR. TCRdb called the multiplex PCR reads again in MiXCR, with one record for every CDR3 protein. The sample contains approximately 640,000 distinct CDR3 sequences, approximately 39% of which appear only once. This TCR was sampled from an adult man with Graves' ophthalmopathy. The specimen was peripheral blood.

CDR3 residues: CASRDLRELDAFF. CDR3 nucleotide sequence: TGTGCCAGCAGAGATTTGAGGGAACTGGATGCTTTCTTT. This chain uses TRBV2 with TRBJ1-1; D gene uncertain. Germline CDR1 SNHLY, CDR2 FYNNEI. This CDR3 has 13 amino acids. Trimming removed 6 bases at V and 11 bases at J, with 19 bases between.